The source of this T cell receptor (beta chain) is a study of blood T cell repertoires in COVID-19. At the level of the study: Donors in the United States, Italy and Spain gave samples during acute or convalescent COVID-19.

The J segment lost 4 bases and the V segment lost 3 bases, leaving 6 bases of the junction unmatched. The CDR3 length is 15 residues. CDR1 is SGHRS and CDR2 is YFSETQ in the germline V gene. TCRdb's copy holds only in-frame clones and misses some; the assay was immunoSEQ multiplex PCR. Among about 24,000 clones listed, 92% were seen once. The chain links TRBV5-1 to TRBJ2-2, with 7 bases aligning to TRBD1. Sequenced input: peripheral blood. The sequence came from a man aged 65-85 years with active COVID-19. CDR3 amino acids: CASSSDRTGTGELFF. Written as DNA, the CDR3 is TGCGCCAGCAGCTCGGACAGGACGGGCACCGGGGAGCTGTTTTTT. Variable domain in full (rest from reference TRBV5-1 and TRBJ2-2): KAGVTQTPRYLIKTRGQQVTLSCSPISGHRSVSWYQQTPGQGLQFLFEYFSETQRNKGNFPGRFSGRQFSNSRSEMNVSTLELGDSALYLCASSSDRTGTGELFFGEGSRLTVL.